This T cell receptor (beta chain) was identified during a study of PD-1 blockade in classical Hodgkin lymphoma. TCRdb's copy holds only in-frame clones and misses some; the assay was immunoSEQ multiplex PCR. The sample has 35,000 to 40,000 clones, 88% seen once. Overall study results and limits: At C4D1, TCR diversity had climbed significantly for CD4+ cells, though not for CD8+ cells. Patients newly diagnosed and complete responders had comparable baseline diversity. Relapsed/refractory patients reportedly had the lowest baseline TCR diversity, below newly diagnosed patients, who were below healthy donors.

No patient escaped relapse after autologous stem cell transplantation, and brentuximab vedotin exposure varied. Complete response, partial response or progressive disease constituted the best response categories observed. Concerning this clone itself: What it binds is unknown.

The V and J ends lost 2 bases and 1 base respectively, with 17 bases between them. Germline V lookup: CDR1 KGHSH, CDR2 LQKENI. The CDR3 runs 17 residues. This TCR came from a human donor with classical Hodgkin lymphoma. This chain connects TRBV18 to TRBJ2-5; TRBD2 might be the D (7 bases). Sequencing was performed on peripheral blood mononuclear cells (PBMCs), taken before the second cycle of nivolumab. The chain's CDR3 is CASSPDGGRGPQETQYF. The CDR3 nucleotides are TGTGCCAGCTCACCAGATGGAGGGCGGGGGCCCCAAGAGACCCAGTACTTC.